Here is one TCR beta chain with its context. This CDR3 is 14 amino acids long. V shed 1 base, J shed 10 bases, and the junction held 7 bases outside the gene matches. Germline lookup yields CDR1 SGHRS and CDR2 YFSETQ. This specimen comes from a study of blood T cell repertoires in COVID-19. In the study overall: Specimens from acute and convalescent COVID-19 originated in the United States, Italy and Spain.

As handled by the study authors: Nucleated cell counts were estimated from reference gene primer amplification. TCRdb's copy holds only in-frame clones and misses some; the assay was immunoSEQ multiplex PCR. V, J and clone size derive from that table, while D and trimming were established from the DNA sequence. The top ten hold about 1% of the sample, which has about 500,000 clones, approximately 89% seen once. The receptor's source is a man aged 18 to 35 with COVID-19, enrolled during active disease. The sequenced sample was peripheral blood. The chain couples TRBV5-1 to TRBJ2-1; TRBD1 matches at 8 bases. The CDR3 DNA reads as TGCGCCAGCAGCTTGCAGGACAGGGCTGACGAGCAGTTCTTC. Amino acids: CASSLQDRADEQFF.